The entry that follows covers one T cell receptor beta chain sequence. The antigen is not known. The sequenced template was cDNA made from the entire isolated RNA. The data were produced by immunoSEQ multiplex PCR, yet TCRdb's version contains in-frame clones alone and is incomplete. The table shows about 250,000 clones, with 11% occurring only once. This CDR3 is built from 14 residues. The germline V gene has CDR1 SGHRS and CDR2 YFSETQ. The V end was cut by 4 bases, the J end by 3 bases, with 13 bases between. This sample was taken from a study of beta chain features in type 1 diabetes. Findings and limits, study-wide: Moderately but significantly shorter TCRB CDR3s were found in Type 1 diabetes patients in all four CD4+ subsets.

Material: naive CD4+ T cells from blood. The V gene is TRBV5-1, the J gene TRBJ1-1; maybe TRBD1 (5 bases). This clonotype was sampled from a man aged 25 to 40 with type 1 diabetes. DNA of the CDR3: TGCGCCAGCAGCGAACAGACGGGGGACACTGAAGCTTTCTTT. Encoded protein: CASSEQTGDTEAFF.